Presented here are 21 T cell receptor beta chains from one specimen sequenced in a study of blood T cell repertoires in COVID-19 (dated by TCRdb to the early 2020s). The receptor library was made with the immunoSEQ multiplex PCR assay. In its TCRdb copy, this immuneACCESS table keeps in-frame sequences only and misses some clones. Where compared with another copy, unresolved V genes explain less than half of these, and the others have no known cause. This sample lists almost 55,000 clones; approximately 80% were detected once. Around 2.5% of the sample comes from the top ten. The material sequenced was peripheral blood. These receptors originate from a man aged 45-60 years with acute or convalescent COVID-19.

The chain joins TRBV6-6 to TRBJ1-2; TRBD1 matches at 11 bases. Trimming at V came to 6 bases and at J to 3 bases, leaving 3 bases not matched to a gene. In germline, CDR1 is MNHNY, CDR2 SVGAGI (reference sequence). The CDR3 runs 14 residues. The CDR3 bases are TGTGCCAGCAGCCAGGACAGGGGGCACTATGGCTACACCTTC. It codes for CASSQDRGHYGYTF.

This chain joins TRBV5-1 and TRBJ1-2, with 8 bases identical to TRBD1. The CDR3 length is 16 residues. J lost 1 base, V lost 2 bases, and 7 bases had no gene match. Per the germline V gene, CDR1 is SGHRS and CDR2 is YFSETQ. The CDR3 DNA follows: TGCGCCAGCAGCTTAGGCCCCACAGGGGGTAACTATGGCTACACCTTC. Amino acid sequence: CASSLGPTGGNYGYTF. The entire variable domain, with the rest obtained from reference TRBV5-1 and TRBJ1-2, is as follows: KAGVTQTPRYLIKTRGQQVTLSCSPISGHRSVSWYQQTPGQGLQFLFEYFSETQRNKGNFPGRFSGRQFSNSRSEMNVSTLELGDSALYLCASSLGPTGGNYGYTFGSGTRLTVV.

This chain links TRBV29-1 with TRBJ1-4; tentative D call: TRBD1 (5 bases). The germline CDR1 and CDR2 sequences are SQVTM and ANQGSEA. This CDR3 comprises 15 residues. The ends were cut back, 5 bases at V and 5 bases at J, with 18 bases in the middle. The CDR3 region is CSVLQAGTLNEKLFF. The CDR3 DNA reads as TGCAGCGTTCTCCAAGCCGGGACTCTGAATGAAAAACTGTTTTTT.

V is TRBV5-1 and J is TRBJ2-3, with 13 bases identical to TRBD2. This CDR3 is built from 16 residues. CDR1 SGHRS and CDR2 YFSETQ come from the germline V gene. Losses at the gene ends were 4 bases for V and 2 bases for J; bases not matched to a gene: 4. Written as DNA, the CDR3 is TGCGCCAGCAGCCCCGGACTAGCGGGGGACACAGATACGCAGTATTTT. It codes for CASSPGLAGDTDTQYF.

The CDR3 DNA is TGCGCCAGCAGCTTGGATTTGAGGAGCACAGATACGCAGTATTTT. This translates into CASSLDLRSTDTQYF. J is TRBJ2-3 and V is TRBV5-1; the D is unclear. The germline V gene has CDR1 SGHRS and CDR2 YFSETQ. The CDR3 runs to 15 residues. V was shortened by 0 bases and J by 0 bases, with 8 bases between the two germline ends.

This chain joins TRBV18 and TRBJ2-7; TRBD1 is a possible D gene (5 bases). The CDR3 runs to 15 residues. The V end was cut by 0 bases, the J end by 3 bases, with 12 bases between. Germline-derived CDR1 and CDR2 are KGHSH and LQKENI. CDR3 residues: CASSPPRQGIYEQYF. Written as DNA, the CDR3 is TGTGCCAGCTCACCACCGAGGCAGGGAATCTACGAGCAGTACTTC.

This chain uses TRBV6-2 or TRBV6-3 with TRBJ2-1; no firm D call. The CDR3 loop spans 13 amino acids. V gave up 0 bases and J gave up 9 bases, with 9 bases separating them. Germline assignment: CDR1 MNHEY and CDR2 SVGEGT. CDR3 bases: TGTGCCAGCAGTTACTCGGAGTCTTCTGAGCAGTTCTTC. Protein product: CASSYSESSEQFF.

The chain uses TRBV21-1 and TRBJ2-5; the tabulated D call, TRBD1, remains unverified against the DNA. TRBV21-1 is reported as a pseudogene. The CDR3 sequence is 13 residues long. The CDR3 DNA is TGTGCCAGCAGCAAAGTCAGATCAGAGACCCAGTACTTC. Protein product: CASSKVRSETQYF.

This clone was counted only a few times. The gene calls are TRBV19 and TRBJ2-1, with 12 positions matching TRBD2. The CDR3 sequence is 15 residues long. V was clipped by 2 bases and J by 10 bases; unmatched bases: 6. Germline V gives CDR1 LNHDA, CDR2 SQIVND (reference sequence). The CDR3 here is CASSILAGGPQEQFF. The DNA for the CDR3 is TGTGCCAGTAGTATACTAGCGGGGGGGCCTCAGGAGCAGTTCTTC.

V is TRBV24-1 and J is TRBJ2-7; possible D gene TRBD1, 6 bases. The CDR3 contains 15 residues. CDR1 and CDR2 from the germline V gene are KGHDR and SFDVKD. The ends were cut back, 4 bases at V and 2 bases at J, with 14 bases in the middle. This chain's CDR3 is CATSDKTGTTYEQYF. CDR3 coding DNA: TGTGCCACCAGTGACAAAACCGGGACAACCTACGAGCAGTACTTC.

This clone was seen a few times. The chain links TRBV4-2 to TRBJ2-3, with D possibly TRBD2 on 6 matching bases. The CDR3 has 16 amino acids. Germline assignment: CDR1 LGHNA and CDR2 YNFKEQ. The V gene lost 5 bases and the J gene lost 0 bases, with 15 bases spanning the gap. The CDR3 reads CASSSIADLSTDTQYF. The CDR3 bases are TGTGCCAGCAGCTCTATAGCGGACCTCAGCACAGATACGCAGTATTTT.

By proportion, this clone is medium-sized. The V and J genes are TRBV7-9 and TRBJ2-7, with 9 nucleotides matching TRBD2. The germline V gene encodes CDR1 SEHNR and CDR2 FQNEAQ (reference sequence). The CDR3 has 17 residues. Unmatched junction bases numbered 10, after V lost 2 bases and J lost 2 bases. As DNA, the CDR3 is TGTGCCAGCAGCTTAACGAAAGGCGGGAGGGCAACCTACGAGCAGTACTTC. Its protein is CASSLTKGGRATYEQYF.

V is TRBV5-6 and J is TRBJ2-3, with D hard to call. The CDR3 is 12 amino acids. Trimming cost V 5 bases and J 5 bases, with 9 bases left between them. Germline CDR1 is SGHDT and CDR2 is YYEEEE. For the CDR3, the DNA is TGTGCCAGCAGGACTGCCCTAGATACGCAGTATTTT. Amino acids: CASRTALDTQYF.

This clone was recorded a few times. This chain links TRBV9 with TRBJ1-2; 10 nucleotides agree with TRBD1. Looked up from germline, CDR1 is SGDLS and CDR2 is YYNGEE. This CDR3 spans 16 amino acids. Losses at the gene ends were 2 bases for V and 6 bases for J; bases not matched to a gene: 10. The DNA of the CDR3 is TGTGCCAGCAGCGTGTCCGGGACAGGGGAAGAGGATGGCTACACCTTC. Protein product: CASSVSGTGEEDGYTF.

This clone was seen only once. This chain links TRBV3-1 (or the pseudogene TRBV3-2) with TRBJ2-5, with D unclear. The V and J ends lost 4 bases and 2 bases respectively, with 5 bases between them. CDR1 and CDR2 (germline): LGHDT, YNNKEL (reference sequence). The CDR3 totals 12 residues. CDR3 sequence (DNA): TGTGCCAGCAGCCGTCAGCAAGAGACCCAGTACTTC. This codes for CASSRQQETQYF.

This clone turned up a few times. This CDR3 reads CASSLSGEAFF. In DNA, the CDR3 is TGTGCCAGCAGTTTGTCAGGTGAAGCTTTCTTT. V usage is TRBV12-3 or TRBV12-4 and J usage is TRBJ1-1; D is unclear. Deletions cut 3 bases from V and 7 bases from J, with 6 bases between. The CDR3 length is 11 residues.

This chain's CDR3 is CSAVTGVEGANVLTF. In nucleotides, the CDR3 is TGCAGCGCAGTTACAGGGGTCGAAGGGGCCAACGTCCTGACTTTC. The chain employs TRBV29-1 and TRBJ2-6; 7 bases line up with TRBD1. The CDR3 length is 15 residues. V gave up 7 bases and J gave up 4 bases; unmatched junction bases: 10. CDR1 and CDR2 from the germline V gene are SQVTM and ANQGSEA.

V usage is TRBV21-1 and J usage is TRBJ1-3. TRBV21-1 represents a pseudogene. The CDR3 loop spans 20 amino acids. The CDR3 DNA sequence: TGTGCCAGCAGCAAGGCCGGGCGGGGGGAATTAGGAACCTCTGGAAACACCATATATTTT. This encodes CASSKAGRGELGTSGNTIYF.

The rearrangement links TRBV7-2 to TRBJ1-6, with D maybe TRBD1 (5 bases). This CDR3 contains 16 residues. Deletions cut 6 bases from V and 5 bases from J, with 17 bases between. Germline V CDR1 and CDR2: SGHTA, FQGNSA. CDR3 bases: TGTGCCAGCAGACAGGCGGGACGACAAAATAATTCACCCCTCCACTTT. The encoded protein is CASRQAGRQNNSPLHF.

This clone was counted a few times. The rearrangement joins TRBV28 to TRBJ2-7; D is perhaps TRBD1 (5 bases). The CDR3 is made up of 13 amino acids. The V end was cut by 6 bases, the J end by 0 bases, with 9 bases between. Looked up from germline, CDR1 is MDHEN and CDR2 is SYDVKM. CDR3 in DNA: TGTGCCAGCAGGCCGACAGACTCCTACGAGCAGTACTTC. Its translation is CASRPTDSYEQYF.

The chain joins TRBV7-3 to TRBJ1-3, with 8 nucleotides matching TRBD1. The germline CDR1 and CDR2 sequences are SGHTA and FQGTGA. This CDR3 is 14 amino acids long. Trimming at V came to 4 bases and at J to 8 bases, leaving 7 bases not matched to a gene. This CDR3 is CASSSQPGGDTIYF. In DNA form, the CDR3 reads TGTGCCAGCAGCTCCCAACCAGGGGGCGACACCATATATTTT.